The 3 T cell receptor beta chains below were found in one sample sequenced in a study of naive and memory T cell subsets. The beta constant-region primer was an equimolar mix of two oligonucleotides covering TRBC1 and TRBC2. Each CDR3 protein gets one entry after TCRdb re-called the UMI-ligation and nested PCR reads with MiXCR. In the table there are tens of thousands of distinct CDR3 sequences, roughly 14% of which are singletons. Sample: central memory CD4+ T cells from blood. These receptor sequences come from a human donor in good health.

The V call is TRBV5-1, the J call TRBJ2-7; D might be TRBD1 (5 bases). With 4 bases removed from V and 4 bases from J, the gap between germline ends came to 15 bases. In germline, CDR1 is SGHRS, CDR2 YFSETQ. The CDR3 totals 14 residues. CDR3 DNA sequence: TGCGCCAGCAGCACCGACAGCCCGGCGTACGAGCAGTACTTC. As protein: CASSTDSPAYEQYF. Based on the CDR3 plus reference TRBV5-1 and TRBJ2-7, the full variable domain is KAGVTQTPRYLIKTRGQQVTLSCSPISGHRSVSWYQQTPGQGLQFLFEYFSETQRNKGNFPGRFSGRQFSNSRSEMNVSTLELGDSALYLCASSTDSPAYEQYFGPGTRLTVT.

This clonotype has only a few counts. In DNA, the CDR3 is TGCGCCAGCAGCCAAGAGGGTTCGTTGAGCTCCTACAATGAGCAGTTCTTC. This encodes CASSQEGSLSSYNEQFF. The rearrangement joins TRBV4-1 to TRBJ2-1, with D unclear. CDR3 size: 17 residues. V lost 0 bases to trimming and J lost 0 bases, with 12 bases between them. Per germline, CDR1 MGHRA and CDR2 YSYEKL.

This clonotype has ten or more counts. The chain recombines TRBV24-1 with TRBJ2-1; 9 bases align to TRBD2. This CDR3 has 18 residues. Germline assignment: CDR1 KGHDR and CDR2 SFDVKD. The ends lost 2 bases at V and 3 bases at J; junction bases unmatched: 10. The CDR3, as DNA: TGTGCCACCAGTGATTCGATGGCGGCTAGCGGGATCTACAATGAGCAGTTCTTC. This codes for CATSDSMAASGIYNEQFF.